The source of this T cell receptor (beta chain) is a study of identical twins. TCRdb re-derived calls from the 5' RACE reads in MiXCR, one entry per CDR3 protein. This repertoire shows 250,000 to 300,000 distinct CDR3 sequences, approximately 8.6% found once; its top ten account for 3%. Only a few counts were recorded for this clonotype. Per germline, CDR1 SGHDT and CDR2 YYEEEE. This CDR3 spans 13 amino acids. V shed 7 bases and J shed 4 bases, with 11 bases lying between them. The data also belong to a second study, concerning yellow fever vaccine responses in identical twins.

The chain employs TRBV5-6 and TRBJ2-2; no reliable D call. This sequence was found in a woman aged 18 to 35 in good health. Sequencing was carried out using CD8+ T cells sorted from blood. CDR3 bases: TGTGCCAGCCGTCTAGTTGGCACCGGGGAGCTGTTTTTT. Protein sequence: CASRLVGTGELFF.